This entry features one T cell receptor (beta chain) sequence. Its antigen is unknown. The data were taken from a study of liver allograft versus peripheral blood T cells. In the study overall: What was compared were the T cell receptor repertoires in transplanted livers and those in the peripheral blood of recipients. The study's findings and limits: Inside liver allografts, T cell receptor repertoires reportedly diverged from the repertoires found in peripheral blood.

A single record per CDR3 protein comes from TCRdb applying MiXCR to the reads. The table has some 9,000 distinct CDR3 sequences, over 15% seen once. CDR3 length: 15 residues. Germline V gene data show CDR1 as MNHNS and CDR2 as SASEGT. The V gene lost 3 bases and the J gene lost 8 bases, with 19 bases spanning the gap. The chain joins TRBV6-1 to TRBJ1-2, with D maybe TRBD1 (5 bases). The TCR originated in a human patient who had a liver transplant. The T cells may come from the graft donor. CDR3 sequence: CASSDRTAPGLGYTF. The CDR3, as DNA: TGTGCCAGCAGTGATCGAACGGCACCGGGGCTCGGCTACACCTTC.